These T cell receptor beta chains were read from a single sample in a study of blood T cell repertoires in COVID-19. TCRdb's table, derived via immunoSEQ multiplex PCR, lists solely in-frame clones and lacks some. This table has fewer than 200,000 clones, around 74% appearing once. Sequences were obtained from peripheral blood. These receptors all stem from a man aged 70 or older with acute or convalescent COVID-19. The CDR3 runs from the conserved cysteine through the conserved F or W. A D gene is named only where the DNA matches it firmly. Size is stated for part of the rows, as once, few or many counts, or as a class when the clone is expanded.

v_call	j_call	clone_size	d_call	cdr3_length	cdr3_aa	cdr3_nt
TRBV27	TRBJ1-2	few	.	14	CASREGGAGYGYTF	TGTGCCAGTCGGGAGGGGGGCGCAGGTTATGGCTACACCTTC
TRBV30	TRBJ1-5	.	.	14	CAWSSQHSNQPQHF	TGTGCCTGGAGTTCTCAACATAGCAATCAGCCCCAGCATTTT
TRBV6-5	TRBJ1-1	.	.	13	CASREVRNTEAFF	TGTGCCAGCAGAGAGGTTAGGAACACTGAAGCTTTCTTT
TRBV24-1	TRBJ1-2	.	TRBD1	15	CATSDGQGSHYGYTF	TGTGCCACCAGTGATGGACAGGGATCGCACTATGGCTACACCTTC
TRBV6-6	TRBJ2-3	.	TRBD2	17	CASSPRVSGGVGYTQYF	TGTGCCAGCAGTCCACGGGTTAGCGGGGGGGTCGGATATACGCAGTATTTT
TRBV6-1	TRBJ1-2	.	.	15	CASSEEATLQGGYTF	TGTGCCAGCAGTGAAGAAGCCACCCTCCAGGGGGGCTACACCTTC
TRBV6-6	TRBJ2-2	.	.	16	CASSYSQGLNTGELFF	TGTGCCAGCAGTTACTCCCAGGGTTTAAACACCGGGGAGCTGTTTTTT
TRBV29-1	TRBJ2-7	.	TRBD2	15	CSVGGLAGGRGEQYF	TGCAGCGTCGGGGGACTAGCGGGAGGGCGCGGCGAGCAGTACTTC
TRBV28	TRBJ2-3	.	TRBD1	14	CASSLTGPRDTQYF	TGTGCCAGCAGTTTGACAGGGCCAAGAGATACGCAGTATTTT
TRBV6-1	TRBJ2-3	many	TRBD1	15	CASSDWDRGTDTQYF	TGTGCCAGCAGTGATTGGGACAGGGGGACAGATACGCAGTATTTT
TRBV19	TRBJ1-5	.	TRBD1	17	CASSLQSGTGATQPQHF	TGTGCCAGTAGTCTCCAGTCCGGGACAGGGGCTACTCAGCCCCAGCATTTT
TRBV6-5	TRBJ1-1	.	TRBD1	14	CASSTGGAYTEAFF	TGTGCCAGCTCCACAGGGGGCGCTTATACTGAAGCTTTCTTT
TRBV7-8	TRBJ2-1	.	.	15	CASSLPGGSYNEQFF	TGTGCCAGCAGCTTGCCCGGGGGCTCCTACAATGAGCAGTTCTTC
TRBV12-5	TRBJ2-5	few	TRBD1	15	CASGLDQGASETQYF	TGTGCTAGTGGTTTGGACCAGGGGGCTTCAGAGACCCAGTACTTC
TRBV5-4	TRBJ2-7	few	TRBD2	14	CASSSSSGTYEQYF	TGTGCCAGCAGCTCATCTAGCGGCACCTACGAGCAGTACTTC
TRBV29-1	TRBJ2-7	.	TRBD2	15	CSVRGLAGVGYEQYF	TGCAGCGTCCGGGGGCTAGCGGGAGTCGGATACGAGCAGTACTTC
TRBV19	TRBJ1-1	once	.	13	CASSMFPRTEAFF	TGTGCCAGTAGTATGTTTCCGAGGACTGAAGCTTTCTTT
TRBV2	TRBJ2-7	large	TRBD1	13	CASWEDRGYEQYF	TGTGCCAGCTGGGAGGACAGGGGGTACGAGCAGTACTTC
TRBV11-3	TRBJ2-5	once	.	15	CASSPPGHRSVAQYF	TGTGCCAGCAGCCCCCCGGGACACCGGTCCGTCGCCCAGTACTTC
TRBV5-4	TRBJ1-2	.	.	13	CASSLAAGGGYTF	TGTGCCAGCAGCTTGGCCGCGGGTGGTGGCTACACCTTC
TRBV5-6	TRBJ2-3	once	TRBD1	13	CASTGTDTDTQYF	TGTGCCAGCACCGGGACAGACACAGATACGCAGTATTTT
TRBV19	TRBJ1-2	.	TRBD1	11	CAGQGAKGYTF	TGTGCCGGACAGGGGGCAAAAGGCTACACCTTC
TRBV7-8	TRBJ1-3	few	TRBD1	15	CASSLTGALGNTIYF	TGTGCCAGCAGCTTGACAGGGGCGCTTGGAAACACCATATATTTT
TRBV12-5	TRBJ2-7	.	.	13	CASEKGGTYEQYF	TGTGCTAGTGAGAAAGGGGGAACCTACGAGCAGTACTTC
TRBV24-1	TRBJ2-3	.	TRBD2	14	CATSTSGAADPQYF	TGTGCCACCAGTACGAGCGGGGCGGCAGATCCGCAGTATTTT
TRBV9	TRBJ2-3	.	TRBD2	15	CASSVRGLGTDTQYF	TGTGCCAGCAGCGTACGGGGACTAGGCACAGATACGCAGTATTTT
TRBV21-1	TRBJ2-1	.	.	19	CASSKGARGLAGTKWEQFF	TGTGCCAGCAGCAAAGGGGCACGAGGACTAGCGGGGACAAAGTGGGAGCAGTTCTTC
TRBV2	TRBJ1-1	.	.	13	CASSELGTTEAFF	TGTGCCAGCAGTGAATTAGGGACAACTGAAGCTTTCTTT
TRBV5-1	TRBJ1-1	.	.	16	CASSLVFGQMNTEAFF	TGCGCCAGCAGCTTGGTTTTTGGACAAATGAACACTGAAGCTTTCTTT
TRBV27	TRBJ2-1	.	TRBD2	15	CASSLVGRAYNEQFF	TGTGCCAGCAGTCTCGTGGGGAGGGCTTACAATGAGCAGTTCTTC
TRBV5-1	TRBJ1-2	.	.	14	CASSLAGGAHGYTF	TGCGCCAGCAGCTTGGCCGGGGGGGCTCATGGCTACACCTTC
TRBV30	TRBJ2-5	.	.	12	CAWSPPRETQYF	TGTGCCTGGAGTCCCCCCCGAGAGACCCAGTACTTC
TRBV5-5	TRBJ1-6	.	.	15	CASSALTGVDSPLHF	TGTGCCAGCAGCGCCCTGACAGGTGTCGATTCACCCCTCCACTTT
TRBV30	TRBJ2-5	.	TRBD2	13	CAWESGRRETQYF	TGTGCCTGGGAGAGCGGGAGACGGGAGACCCAGTACTTC
TRBV11-3	TRBJ1-1	once	.	15	CASSLPWGGGTEAFF	TGTGCCAGCAGCTTGCCTTGGGGAGGGGGCACTGAAGCTTTCTTT
TRBV7-9	TRBJ2-1	.	TRBD2	14	CASSLAREGSEQFF	TGTGCCAGCAGCTTAGCGCGGGAGGGGTCTGAGCAGTTCTTC
TRBV5-1	TRBJ2-3	.	TRBD2	15	CASSRRGVNTDTQYF	TGCGCCAGCAGCAGGCGGGGGGTCAACACAGATACGCAGTATTTT
TRBV5-4	TRBJ1-2	.	TRBD1	14	CASSPQGAVDGYTF	TGTGCCAGCAGCCCCCAGGGGGCCGTAGATGGCTACACCTTC
TRBV19	TRBJ1-1	.	TRBD1	14	CASSWDRGDTEAFF	TGTGCCAGTAGTTGGGACAGGGGGGACACTGAAGCTTTCTTT